These 27 T cell receptor beta chains were all obtained from the same sample, sequenced in a study of blood T cell repertoires in COVID-19. Libraries were prepared by immunoSEQ multiplex PCR; TCRdb keeps only in-frame clonotypes and omits some of them. This sample has approximately 350,000 clones, with around 87% found just once. The specimen was peripheral blood. The receptors come from a woman aged 50 to 60 with COVID-19, enrolled during active disease.

This clone was observed a single time. The chain employs TRBV5-5 and TRBJ1-6; TRBD1 aligns across 7 bases. CDR3 size: 18 residues. Germline values: CDR1 SGHKS, CDR2 YYEKEE (reference sequence). The V gene end was trimmed by 5 bases and the J gene end by 0 bases; junction bases not matched to a gene: 11. The DNA for the CDR3 is TGTGCCAGCAGTTTTCCCGGGACAGTGAGCTCCTATAATTCACCCCTCCACTTT. Translating gives CASSFPGTVSSYNSPLHF.

The rearrangement joins TRBV7-2 to TRBJ2-1; 10 bases fit TRBD1. CDR1 SGHTA and CDR2 FQGNSA come from the germline V gene. J was trimmed by 6 bases and V by 5 bases; bases with no gene match: 10. The CDR3 extends over 16 amino acids. Here the CDR3 DNA reads TGTGCCAGCAGCCAAAACCGGGACAGGGGCCGCAATGAGCAGTTCTTC. Translating gives CASSQNRDRGRNEQFF. The entire variable domain, with the rest obtained from reference TRBV7-2 and TRBJ2-1, is as follows: GAGVSQSPSNKVTEKGKDVELRCDPISGHTALYWYRQSLGQGLEFLIYFQGNSAPDKSGLPSDRFSAERTGGSVSTLTIQRTQQEDSAVYLCASSQNRDRGRNEQFFGPGTRLTVL.

Concerning this clone itself: Other nucleotide sequences from this sample produce the same CDR3. The gene calls are TRBV19 and TRBJ2-3; D might be TRBD2 (6 bases). Germline loops: CDR1 LNHDA, CDR2 SQIVND (reference sequence). Trimming left V 1 base short and J 0 bases short, with 8 bases between. The CDR3 is 15 residues long. As DNA, the CDR3 is TGTGCCAGTAGTATAGCGGGGACTAGCACAGATACGCAGTATTTT. Translating it yields CASSIAGTSTDTQYF.

The chain is built from TRBV24-1 and TRBJ2-5; TRBD1 aligns across 7 bases. The germline V gene encodes CDR1 KGHDR and CDR2 SFDVKD. The V and J ends lost 3 bases and 4 bases, in that order; junction bases with no gene match: 10. The length of the CDR3 is 16 residues. The CDR3 loop is CATSDPTGPGGETQYF. The CDR3 coding sequence is TGTGCCACCAGTGATCCGACAGGGCCAGGGGGAGAGACCCAGTACTTC.

To note about this clone: The sample has other DNA sequences that encode this CDR3 too. The V gene is TRBV7-2, the J gene TRBJ1-5, with a tentative D call TRBD1 (5 bases). The germline V gene encodes CDR1 SGHTA and CDR2 FQGNSA. The CDR3 loop spans 15 amino acids. V was cut by 1 base and J by 2 bases, with 9 bases left in between. The DNA for the CDR3 is TGTGCCAGCAGCTTAGATGCGGGGGGCAATCAGCCCCAGCATTTT. Amino acid sequence: CASSLDAGGNQPQHF.

This clone was seen more than once but under ten times. The rearrangement uses TRBV24-1 and TRBJ2-1; D is possibly TRBD2 (5 bases). Germline values: CDR1 KGHDR, CDR2 SFDVKD. This CDR3 has 11 residues. Trimming pared 3 bases from V and 10 bases from J, leaving 6 bases between. Here the CDR3 reads CATSDRLEQFF. The CDR3 DNA is TGTGCCACCAGTGATCGACTAGAGCAGTTCTTC.

This rearrangement joins TRBV27 to TRBJ2-2; maybe TRBD2 (7 bases). CDR1 is MNHEY and CDR2 is SMNVEV in the germline V gene (reference sequence). This CDR3 has 14 residues. Deletions cut 4 bases from V and 7 bases from J, with 13 bases between. CDR3 nucleotides: TGTGCCAGCAGTTATGGGGGGGCAGTCGGGGAGCTGTTTTTT. Its translation is CASSYGGAVGELFF.

Only one count was recorded for this clone. This chain connects TRBV7-8 to TRBJ1-1; perhaps TRBD1 as D (6 bases). The V gene lost 6 bases and the J gene lost 1 base, with 18 bases spanning the gap. CDR3 length: 16 amino acids. Looked up from germline, CDR1 is SGHVS and CDR2 is FQNEAQ. The CDR3, as DNA: TGTGCCAGCAGTCTGCCCAAAGCCAGGGGGAACACTGAAGCTTTCTTT. It codes for CASSLPKARGNTEAFF.

The chain combines TRBV5-6 with TRBJ2-2; a weak D match, TRBD2 (6 bases). V was shortened by 5 bases and J by 1 base, with 15 bases between the two germline ends. The CDR3 is made up of 16 amino acids. Germline V CDR1 and CDR2: SGHDT, YYEEEE. CDR3 sequence: CASSSREVKNTGELFF. The CDR3 DNA sequence: TGTGCCAGCAGTTCAAGGGAGGTGAAGAACACCGGGGAGCTGTTTTTT.

The V and J genes are TRBV2 and TRBJ2-2; TRBD2 agrees at 9 bases. V lost 2 bases to trimming and J lost 4 bases; unmatched junction nucleotides: 5. The CDR3 totals 16 residues. Germline V gene lookup returns CDR1 SNHLY and CDR2 FYNNEI. In nucleotides, the CDR3 is TGTGCCAGCAGTGAACCCAGGACTAGCGTCACCGGGGAGCTGTTTTTT. Translation gives CASSEPRTSVTGELFF.

This chain links TRBV3-1 (or the pseudogene TRBV3-2) with TRBJ1-1; TRBD1 matches 7 bases. CDR1 and CDR2 (germline): LGHDT, YNNKEL (reference sequence). This CDR3 is 12 amino acids long. With V trimmed by 3 bases and J by 8 bases, 3 bases remained unmatched. CDR3 sequence (DNA): TGTGCCAGCAGCCACGAGGGGGCAGAAGCTTTCTTT. It is translated as CASSHEGAEAFF.

This chain joins TRBV30 and TRBJ1-2; 10 bases fit TRBD1. CDR1 GTSNPN and CDR2 SVGIG come from the germline V gene (reference sequence). The CDR3 extends over 15 amino acids. The J segment lost 6 bases and the V segment lost 2 bases, leaving 9 bases of the junction unmatched. The CDR3 loop is CAWSLRPGTGDGYTF. In DNA form, the CDR3 reads TGTGCCTGGAGTCTCCGGCCGGGGACAGGGGATGGCTACACCTTC.

About this clone itself: Other DNA sequences in the sample encode the same CDR3. This chain connects TRBV9 to TRBJ1-1; D unclear. The CDR3 covers 13 residues. The V and J ends lost 0 bases and 3 bases respectively, with 6 bases between them. CDR1 and CDR2 (germline): SGDLS, YYNGEE. The CDR3 loop reads CASSVGRDTEAFF. The CDR3, as DNA: TGTGCCAGCAGCGTAGGGAGGGACACTGAAGCTTTCTTT.

The chain has TRBV11-2 and TRBJ2-1, with 8 bases identical to TRBD2. Trimming took 5 bases from V and 8 from J; bases not matched to a gene: 11. This CDR3 spans 15 amino acids. CDR1 and CDR2 (germline): SGHAT, FQNNGV. CDR3 loop: CASSTHGRLAYEQFF. CDR3 nucleotides: TGTGCCAGCAGCACTCATGGGAGACTAGCGTATGAGCAGTTCTTC.

This clone was recorded only once. The chain carries TRBV11-1 and TRBJ2-5; TRBD1 aligns across 7 bases. CDR1 is SGHAT and CDR2 is FQDESV in the germline V gene (reference sequence). Trimming took 4 bases from V and 5 from J; bases not matched to a gene: 7. There are 14 residues in the CDR3. The CDR3 loop is CASSSRDRWETQYF. For the CDR3, the DNA is TGTGCCAGCAGCTCCCGGGACAGATGGGAGACCCAGTACTTC.

The rearrangement links TRBV27 to TRBJ2-2; D is unclear. The length of the CDR3 is 15 residues. V was shortened by 4 bases and J by 0 bases, with 9 bases between the two germline ends. Germline loops: CDR1 MNHEY, CDR2 SMNVEV (reference sequence). The DNA of the CDR3 is TGTGCCAGCAGTTATGGCGGAGCGAACACCGGGGAGCTGTTTTTT. Residues: CASSYGGANTGELFF.

The V and J genes are TRBV30 and TRBJ1-2; D is unresolved. The V end was cut by 2 bases, the J end by 6 bases, with 13 bases between. The CDR3 loop spans 13 amino acids. Germline V gene lookup returns CDR1 GTSNPN and CDR2 SVGIG (reference sequence). CDR3 amino acids: CAWSSQQRHGYTF. As DNA, the CDR3 is TGTGCCTGGAGTTCACAGCAACGGCATGGCTACACCTTC.

The chain is built from TRBV19 and TRBJ1-2; TRBD1 might be the D (5 bases). V dropped 2 bases and J dropped 5 bases, with 12 bases sitting between them. This CDR3 has 14 amino acids. CDR1 is LNHDA and CDR2 is SQIVND in the germline V gene (reference sequence). CDR3 nucleotides: TGTGCCAGTAGTATAAACCAGGGAATGTATGGCTACACCTTC. It specifies CASSINQGMYGYTF.

The rearrangement links TRBV7-9 to TRBJ1-3, with TRBD1 matching over 9 bases. Germline V gives CDR1 SEHNR, CDR2 FQNEAQ (reference sequence). The CDR3 is made up of 13 amino acids. V was pared by 5 bases and J by 11 bases, with 7 bases of the junction left unmatched. CDR3 coding DNA: TGTGCCAGCAGCAACCGGGACAGGGTAGCCATATATTTT. It yields the protein CASSNRDRVAIYF.

In the case of this clone: The same CDR3 arises from other DNA sequences in this sample as well. V usage is TRBV6-5 and J usage is TRBJ1-5; D call uncertain. The V end was cut by 0 bases, the J end by 7 bases, with 7 bases between. Germline-derived CDR1 and CDR2 are MNHEY and SVGAGI. This CDR3 has 13 residues. The CDR3 here is CASSYSRNQPQHF. Written as DNA, the CDR3 is TGTGCCAGCAGTTACTCGAGGAACCAGCCCCAGCATTTT.

V and J are TRBV27 and TRBJ1-6; D gene ambiguous. V lost 5 bases to trimming and J lost 5 bases, with 19 bases between them. The CDR3 sequence is 17 residues long. Germline V gives CDR1 MNHEY, CDR2 SMNVEV (reference sequence). CDR3 amino acids: CASSPTGRIVDNSPLHF. CDR3 in DNA: TGTGCCAGCAGTCCGACCGGCAGGATTGTTGATAATTCACCCCTCCACTTT.

The chain combines TRBV25-1 with TRBJ1-5, with D possibly matching TRBD1 (5 bases). Trimming took 8 bases from V and 5 from J, leaving 16 bases between them. The CDR3 loop spans 14 amino acids. Looked up from germline, CDR1 is MGHDK and CDR2 is SYGVNS. The CDR3, as DNA: TGTGCCAGCCACCTTTACTGGGGGGATCAGCCCCAGCATTTT. Translated, it gives CASHLYWGDQPQHF.

The chain uses TRBV11-3 and TRBJ2-5, with a possible D match to TRBD1 (5 bases). Trimming removed 1 base at V and 2 bases at J, with 8 bases between. CDR3 size: 14 residues. CDR1 is SGHNT, CDR2 YENEEA, per germline. CDR3 nucleotides: TGTGCCAGCAGCTTAGCAGGGTTGCAAGAGACCCAGTACTTC. It translates to CASSLAGLQETQYF.

J is TRBJ2-3 and V is TRBV19; TRBD2 aligns across 8 bases. V was pared by 4 bases and J by 7 bases, with 7 bases of the junction left unmatched. The V gene's germline CDR1 is LNHDA and CDR2 SQIVND (reference sequence). This CDR3 has 14 amino acids. For the CDR3, the DNA is TGTGCCAGTAGTACTAGCGGGTATGAGAATACGCAGTATTTT. Translation gives CASSTSGYENTQYF. Full variable domain (remainder filled in from reference TRBV19 and TRBJ2-3): DGGITQSPKYLFRKEGQNVTLSCEQNLNHDAMYWYRQDPGQGLRLIYYSQIVNDFQKGDIAEGYSVSREKKESFPLTVTSAQKNPTAFYLCASSTSGYENTQYFGPGTRLTVL.

The rearrangement joins TRBV12-3 or TRBV12-4 to TRBJ2-7; weak D call: TRBD1 (5 bases). V lost 5 bases and J 2 bases, leaving 10 bases between the germline ends. The CDR3 is 13 amino acids. CDR3 in DNA: TGTGCCAGCAGTGGCAGGGAACCCTACGAGCAGTACTTC. Its translation is CASSGREPYEQYF.

The chain carries TRBV6-4 and TRBJ1-6; D possibly corresponds to TRBD1 (6 bases). This CDR3 comprises 14 residues. Trimming stripped 6 bases from V and 10 bases from J, with 16 bases between. CDR1 is MRHNA and CDR2 is SNTAGT in the germline V gene. The CDR3 sequence is CASRGPGQGSPLHF. Here the CDR3 DNA reads TGTGCCAGCAGGGGACCTGGGCAGGGGTCACCCCTCCACTTT.

The chain is built from TRBV2 and TRBJ2-3, with D tentatively TRBD2 (5 bases). The V end lost 4 bases, the J end lost 2 bases, and 10 bases lay between the germline ends. The CDR3 covers 14 residues. Germline-derived CDR1 and CDR2 are SNHLY and FYNNEI. In DNA, the CDR3 is TGTGCCAGCAGTGTCCGACTAAACACAGATACGCAGTATTTT. It codes for CASSVRLNTDTQYF.